The rows below give T cell receptor beta chains drawn from one sample of a study of low-dose radiotherapy and immunotherapy resistance in tumors. TCRdb re-called the reads through MiXCR, storing one row per CDR3 protein. The sample lists over 65,000 distinct CDR3 sequences; about a sixth were seen once. Sequencing used PBMCs, obtained before treatment. These receptors were obtained from a male donor with prostate cancer. Both conserved end residues are part of each CDR3. The D gene is left open where the match is weak. Expanded clones get a size class; other rows say once, few or many, or leave the size out.

j_gene | abundance | d_gene | v_gene | CDR3aa | CDR3nt
TRBJ2-7 | many | TRBD2 | TRBV11-3 | CASSPREGYFYEQYF | TGTGCCAGCAGCCCTAGGGAGGGGTACTTTTACGAGCAGTACTTC
TRBJ2-2 | - | - | TRBV6-2/TRBV6-3 | CASSYSGGGFGELFF | TGTGCCAGCAGTTACTCCGGGGGCGGGTTCGGGGAGCTGTTTTTT
TRBJ2-7 | many | - | TRBV11-2 | CASSIMRDSIGSYEQYF | TGTGCCAGCAGCATAATGCGGGACAGCATAGGGTCCTACGAGCAGTACTTC
TRBJ2-2 | - | TRBD2 | TRBV2 | CASSGRLAVGELFF | TGTGCCAGCAGTGGACGACTAGCGGTGGGGGAGCTGTTTTTT
TRBJ2-7 | many | TRBD2 | TRBV29-1 | CSVVRDYGGEQYF | TGCAGCGTTGTAAGGGACTACGGGGGCGAGCAGTACTTC
TRBJ2-7 | many | - | TRBV6-2/TRBV6-3 | CASTPSASYEQYF | TGTGCCAGCACCCCTAGCGCCTCCTACGAGCAGTACTTC
TRBJ1-1 | many | TRBD1 | TRBV2 | CASTSDRGRNTEAFF | TGTGCCAGCACCTCAGACAGGGGGCGGAACACTGAAGCTTTCTTT
TRBJ2-1 | many | TRBD2 | TRBV29-1 | CSVGGTSANYNEQFF | TGCAGCGTTGGGGGGACTAGCGCTAACTACAATGAGCAGTTCTTC
TRBJ2-7 | many | - | TRBV12-3/TRBV12-4 | CASSLVGFRNEQYF | TGTGCCAGCAGTTTGGTAGGGTTCCGGAACGAGCAGTACTTC
TRBJ2-5 | many | TRBD1 | TRBV2 | CASSDVTGVETQYF | TGTGCCAGCAGTGATGTGACAGGGGTAGAGACCCAGTACTTC
TRBJ1-1 | many | - | TRBV2 | CASELNRATEAFF | TGTGCCAGCGAGTTGAACAGGGCCACTGAAGCTTTCTTT
TRBJ1-2 | many | - | TRBV29-1 | CSAEIQTGGYTF | TGCAGCGCCGAGATTCAGACGGGTGGCTACACCTTC
TRBJ2-5 | many | - | TRBV3-1 | CASSQGWGPQETQYF | TGTGCCAGCAGCCAAGGTTGGGGGCCCCAAGAGACCCAGTACTTC
TRBJ2-7 | many | - | TRBV23-1 | CATKGPYEQYF | TGCGCCACCAAAGGGCCCTACGAGCAGTACTTC
TRBJ2-2 | many | - | TRBV12-3/TRBV12-4 | CASSLALGTGELFF | TGTGCCAGCAGTTTAGCCCTCGGGACCGGGGAGCTGTTTTTT
TRBJ2-7 | many | TRBD1 | TRBV20-1 | CSASGTDSDYEQYF | TGCAGTGCTAGTGGGACAGACTCTGACTACGAGCAGTACTTC
TRBJ2-1 | - | TRBD2 | TRBV11-2 | CASSFQPVQLAGATFTYNEQFF | TGTGCCAGCAGTTTCCAACCAGTCCAACTAGCGGGGGCTACTTTTACCTACAATGAGCAGTTCTTC
TRBJ2-3 | few | - | TRBV12-3/TRBV12-4 | CASSLAGGTQYF | TGTGCCAGCAGCCTAGCAGGTGGTACGCAGTATTTT
TRBJ1-4 | many | - | TRBV7-9 | CASSLGGGYEKLFF | TGTGCCAGCAGCTTAGGGGGCGGGTATGAAAAACTGTTTTTT
TRBJ2-3 | many | TRBD2 | TRBV5-1 | CASSFSGGPTDTQYF | TGCGCCAGCAGCTTTAGCGGGGGACCCACAGATACGCAGTATTTT
TRBJ2-7 | many | - | TRBV5-5 | CASSPTSGEQYF | TGCGCCAGCAGCCCCACCAGTGGGGAGCAGTACTTC
TRBJ2-7 | few | - | TRBV11-2 | CASSQLGGGVYEQYF | TGTGCCAGCAGCCAGCTGGGAGGGGGCGTCTACGAGCAGTACTTC
TRBJ1-2 | many | - | TRBV29-1 | CSVGLAPAEYGYTF | TGCAGCGTTGGGCTGGCCCCCGCGGAGTATGGCTACACCTTC
TRBJ2-4 | many | - | TRBV5-1 | CASSPGDTRMGNIQYF | TGCGCCAGCAGCCCCGGGGACACCCGTATGGGAAACATTCAGTACTTC
TRBJ2-2 | - | - | TRBV21-1 | CASGGGQGNGELFF | TGTGCCAGCGGTGGGGGACAGGGAAACGGGGAGCTGTTTTTT
TRBJ2-3 | many | - | TRBV10-3 | CAIREGRGADTQYF | TGTGCCATCAGAGAGGGGCGCGGTGCAGATACGCAGTATTTT
TRBJ1-1 | many | - | TRBV14 | CASSQVRGGGTEAFF | TGTGCCAGCAGCCAAGTTCGGGGTGGAGGCACTGAAGCTTTCTTT
TRBJ1-4 | many | TRBD1 | TRBV20-1 | CSAADRGHEKLFF | TGCAGTGCTGCGGACAGGGGACATGAAAAACTGTTTTTT
TRBJ1-3 | many | TRBD1 | TRBV5-6 | CASSAGTAFSGNTIYF | TGTGCCAGCAGCGCAGGGACAGCCTTCTCTGGAAACACCATATATTTT
TRBJ2-3 | many | - | TRBV7-2 | CASSPPGDTQYF | TGTGCCAGCAGCCCCCCCGGGGATACGCAGTATTTT
TRBJ1-5 | many | - | TRBV16 | CASSTDLHQPQHF | TGTGCCAGCAGCACAGATCTTCATCAGCCCCAGCATTTT
TRBJ2-7 | many | TRBD1 | TRBV7-2 | CASSLARNRDRDYEQYF | TGTGCCAGCAGCTTAGCTCGAAATCGGGACAGGGATTACGAGCAGTACTTC